This T cell receptor (beta chain) is drawn from a study of CD8+ T cells in alopecia areata. Peripheral blood and lesional scalp punch biopsies came from alopecia areata patients. As regards this clone: Its target is unknown.

It was cDNA, reverse transcribed from extracted RNA, that served as the sequencing template. TCRdb's table, derived via immunoSEQ multiplex PCR, lists solely in-frame clones and lacks some. The table lists some 170,000 clones, approximately 70% of them singletons. Study results and caveats: Normal skin's resident alphabeta T cells are sequenced alongside lesional scalp T cells. Clonality was higher in lesional than normal scalp, especially in alopecia totalis/universalis.

This clonotype originated in a human donor with alopecia areata. The sequencing used CD8+ T cells sorted from blood, collected at week 0.

The CDR3 DNA reads TGCAGCGTTGAACCGGACACCAGCTACAATGAGCAGTTCTTC. Translated, it gives CSVEPDTSYNEQFF. The V gene is TRBV29-1, the J gene TRBJ2-1; possibly TRBD1 for D (5 bases). The germline CDR1 and CDR2 sequences are SQVTM and ANQGSEA. Trimming removed 2 bases at V and 3 bases at J, with 11 bases between. The CDR3 length is 14 residues.